This is a list of T cell receptor beta chains from one sample in a study of shared clonotypes between healthy human individuals. The data were produced by immunoSEQ multiplex PCR, yet TCRdb's version contains in-frame clones alone and is incomplete. Here the sample spans nearly 500,000 clones, around 80% being singletons. The material sequenced was PBMCs. All receptors come from a woman in her 40s in good health. Some clones in this sample may be carry-over from other donors' samples. Both conserved end residues are trimmed from each CDR3. The order of the fields is J gene, D gene, V gene, clone size, CDR3 protein. D genes are given only for firm matches. Some rows mark clone size as missing; the rest say once, few, many or name a class of expanded clone.

>TRBJ2-2|TRBD1|TRBV19|.
ASSIPGGMTGELF
>TRBJ2-7|.|TRBV18|.
ASSPTAAGSEQY
>TRBJ2-3|.|TRBV25-1|.
ASSEFVGGSTDTQY
>TRBJ2-5|.|TRBV18|.
ASSTNQETQY
>TRBJ2-7|TRBD2|TRBV2|.
ASRVGTSGVYEQY
>TRBJ2-7|.|TRBV20-1|once
SARDPNEQY
>TRBJ1-2|TRBD1|TRBV4-2|few
ASSPRTGVGLYT
>TRBJ2-4|.|TRBV11-2|.
ASSLDVDLAGIQY
>TRBJ1-2|.|TRBV29-1|.
SVAAGTLTYGYT
>TRBJ2-1|TRBD2|TRBV10-2|.
ASSDTLAVYNEQF
>TRBJ2-1|.|TRBV28|few
ASRGGVGNEQF
>TRBJ2-7|.|TRBV5-1|.
ASSLMGYEQY
>TRBJ2-2|.|TRBV5-4|once
ASSTDGNTGELF
>TRBJ2-6|.|TRBV4-1|few
ASSQPIRRTSGANVLT
>TRBJ1-2|TRBD1|TRBV18|.
ASSDAGTGFNYGYT
>TRBJ2-3|.|TRBV12-5|.
ASGQGVVGTDTQY
>TRBJ2-1|.|TRBV5-1|.
ASSLYGADNEQF
>TRBJ2-5|.|TRBV4-1|.
ASSQARRAPLQETQY
>TRBJ1-2|TRBD1|TRBV4-1|once
ASSQDTMDRDLFYGYT
>TRBJ2-1|TRBD2|TRBV30|.
AWSRVTSGIGDEQF
>TRBJ2-1|TRBD2|TRBV5-1|.
ASSPAAGGFHEQF
>TRBJ2-1|TRBD2|TRBV9|once
ASSVGSGTSGINEQF
>TRBJ1-2|.|TRBV5-1|.
ASSLSNSNYGYT
>TRBJ2-5|.|TRBV7-7|.
ASSPGLGETQY
>TRBJ2-3|TRBD2|TRBV19|.
ASSVASGISDTQY
>TRBJ2-7|.|TRBV7-8|.
ASSLRGYEQY
>TRBJ1-1|.|TRBV5-1|.
ASSLASQANTEAF